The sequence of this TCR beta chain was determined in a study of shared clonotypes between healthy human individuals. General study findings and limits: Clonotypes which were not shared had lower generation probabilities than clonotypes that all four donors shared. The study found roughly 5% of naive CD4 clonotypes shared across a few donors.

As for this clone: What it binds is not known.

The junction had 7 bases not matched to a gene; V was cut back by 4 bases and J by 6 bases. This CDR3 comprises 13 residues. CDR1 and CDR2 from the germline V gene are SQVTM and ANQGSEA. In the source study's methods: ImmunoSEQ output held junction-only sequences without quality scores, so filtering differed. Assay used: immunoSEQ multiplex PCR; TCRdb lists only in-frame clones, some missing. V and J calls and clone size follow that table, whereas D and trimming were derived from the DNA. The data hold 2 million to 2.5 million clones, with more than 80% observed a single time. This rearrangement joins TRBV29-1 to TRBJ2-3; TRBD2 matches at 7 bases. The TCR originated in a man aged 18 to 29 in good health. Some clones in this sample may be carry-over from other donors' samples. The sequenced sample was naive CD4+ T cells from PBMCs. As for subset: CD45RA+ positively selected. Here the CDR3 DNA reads TGCAGCGTTGGTGGGCTAGCGGTGGATACGCAGTATTTT. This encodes CSVGGLAVDTQYF.